This TCR beta chain is drawn from a study of blood T cell repertoires in COVID-19 (TCRdb year 2020). Regarding the study in general: Samples covering the acute and convalescent phases of COVID-19 were provided by collaborators in the United States, Italy and Spain. Deeply sampled blood TCRbeta repertoires from subjects exposed to, actively infected with, or recovered from COVID-19 were included in the dataset. Sample metadata almost always included a de-identified subject ID, COVID-19 status, age in years and sex. Samples were obtained from the ongoing ImmuneRACE study (first 160 participants) and from 1,254 subjects provided by 6 global collaborators. The prospective study material was composed of cDNA or gDNA derived from T cells, B-cell-depleted T cells, or PBMCs. The repertoires were released in a freely available public database intended as a resource for research on the immune response to SARS-CoV-2. Where available, HLA class I and class II types were taken from metadata supplied by the sample provider and were not determined by assay-based typing.

TCRbeta CDR3 regions were amplified from genomic DNA by means of the immunoSEQ Assay, a bias-controlled multiplex PCR. In the source study's methods: The number of nucleated cells in each sample was estimated from the amplification of reference gene primers within the assay. To quantify the absolute abundance of each unique TCRbeta CDR3 rearrangement, sequence reads were collapsed and filtered. For each sample, productive Simpson clonality was calculated as the square root of Simpson's diversity index over productive rearrangements. The table comes from immuneACCESS by way of TCRdb, which keeps in-frame sequences with V and J called. Part of the clones is missing from these tables; in studies checked, under half for an unresolved V gene and the rest for unknown reasons. The DNA gave D and trimming, while V, J and clone size come from that table. A total of about 270,000 clones appear in this sample, under 95% of them only once. In total, the top ten clones hold approximately 2.7% of the sample.

The CDR3 holds 16 amino acids from the cysteine to the phenylalanine. Of the read, only the CDR3 DNA is kept; its 48 bases are in frame from base 1. This clone was seen just once. Its specific antigen is unknown. No much larger clonotype is one base removed from it; base qualities were not supplied. The full study reports these points: The quantity of clinical and demographic metadata differed by source and by participant and was supplied without curation.

Participants in the prospective study were aged roughly 18 to 100 years, lived in approximately 26 United States geographic areas, and enrolled through a virtual design. To assign participants to cohorts, the prospective study relied on clinical history that participants themselves reported in a screening survey and a study questionnaire. Exposed participants were defined as having been in contact with someone with a PCR-confirmed or clinician-diagnosed COVID-19 case within 2 weeks of study entry. Mobile phlebotomists in the prospective study collected whole blood, serum and a nasopharyngeal or oropharyngeal swab from every participant. Prospective study participants could optionally give additional blood draws and questionnaires over an approximately 2-month period. Before DNA extraction, prospective study blood samples were shipped either frozen or at room temperature.

This clonotype was obtained from a man aged 35-49 years who had been exposed to COVID-19. Sequenced sample: PBMCs or T cells enriched from blood (not recorded which). The rearrangement combines TRBV21-1 with TRBJ2-7; the table's TRBD2 call for D was not verified on the DNA. TRBV21-1 has pseudogene status. The nucleotide sequence reads TGTGCCAGCAGCAATCCCCGTGATAGCGGGAGCTACGAGCAGTACTTC. The encoded protein is CASSNPRDSGSYEQYF.